These T cell receptor beta chains were read from a single sample in a study of molecular identifiers for immune sequencing clone quantification. TCRdb reprocessed the PCR reads via MiXCR and lists one record per CDR3 protein. The table shows over 600,000 distinct CDR3 sequences, with just under 20% occurring only once. The sequenced sample was naive CD8+ T cells from blood, with Jurkat cell RNA spiked in. The origin of the receptors is a human donor in good health. Some libraries in this study had Jurkat cell RNA spiked in. CDR3s include the opening cysteine and the closing phenylalanine or tryptophan. D genes are given only for firm matches. Where a row states a size, it is once, few, many or the class of an expanded clone; other rows omit it.

v_gene	j_gene	abundance	d_gene	CDR3nt	CDR3aa
TRBV30	TRBJ1-5	many	.	TGTGCCTGGAGTGTACTTGGGGATAGTCAGCCCCAGCATTTT	CAWSVLGDSQPQHF
TRBV27	TRBJ2-1	few	.	TGTGCCAGCAGTTTTGGGACCTTCTCCTACAATGAGCAGTTCTTC	CASSFGTFSYNEQFF
TRBV7-9	TRBJ2-1	.	TRBD1	TGTGCCAGCAGCTCCTGGACAGGGTCAAAGTACAATGAGCAGTTCTTC	CASSSWTGSKYNEQFF
TRBV4-3	TRBJ2-1	many	.	TGCGCCAGCAGCCAAGGGAGGGGGGGCAGTGAGCAGTTCTTC	CASSQGRGGSEQFF
TRBV19	TRBJ1-1	many	.	TGTGCCAGCGGTGAACTGAACACTGAAGCTTTCTTT	CASGELNTEAFF
TRBV20-1	TRBJ2-1	many	TRBD2	TGCAGTGCTAGAGGTCTGACAGTACAAATTACTAGCGCTTACTACAATGAGCAGTTCTTC	CSARGLTVQITSAYYNEQFF
TRBV7-9	TRBJ1-2	few	TRBD1	TGTGCCAGCAGCCCTCCGACAGGGGTGGGGGGACATGGCTACACCTTC	CASSPPTGVGGHGYTF
TRBV6-1	TRBJ1-5	many	.	TGTGCCGGGGGCAAGGGGGGCTTGGACAATCAGCCCCAGCATTTT	CAGGKGGLDNQPQHF
TRBV4-2	TRBJ2-2	.	TRBD2	TGTGCCAGCAGCCTAGGGACTAGCGGGTTCACCGGGGAGCTGTTTTTT	CASSLGTSGFTGELFF
TRBV6-2/TRBV6-3	TRBJ2-7	many	.	TGTGCCAGCACCTACACCTCGGCCTACGAGCAGTACTTC	CASTYTSAYEQYF
TRBV7-9	TRBJ2-2	few	.	TGTGCCAGCAGCAGAAAGTCCGGACCCCCGGAGGAGCTGTTTTTT	CASSRKSGPPEELFF
TRBV7-2	TRBJ1-1	few	TRBD1	TGTGCCAGCAGCTTAGATGCAGGGGGCCTGAATGAAGCTTTCTTT	CASSLDAGGLNEAFF
TRBV4-1	TRBJ2-1	many	TRBD2	TGCGCCAGCAGCCCCCTTCGGCTAGCGGGGGAGCAGTTCTTC	CASSPLRLAGEQFF
TRBV4-1	TRBJ1-1	many	.	TGCGCCAGCAGCCAGGCGTTTGCAGCGAACACTGAAGCTTTCTTT	CASSQAFAANTEAFF
TRBV2	TRBJ2-2	many	.	TGTGCCAGCAGTTCCTCAGGGGTCTGGAACACCGGGGAGCTGTTTTTT	CASSSSGVWNTGELFF
TRBV29-1	TRBJ1-1	many	.	TGCAGCGTTGTCGAAGGGAACACTGAAGCTTTCTTT	CSVVEGNTEAFF
TRBV7-9	TRBJ2-5	.	.	TGTGCCAGCAGCTTTTTCTCGGAGACCCAGTACTTC	CASSFFSETQYF
TRBV5-6	TRBJ1-3	few	TRBD1	TGTGCCAGCAGCCTGGGACAGGGTACGGGAAACACCATATATTTT	CASSLGQGTGNTIYF
TRBV7-8	TRBJ2-7	few	TRBD1	TGTGCCAGCAGCTTATTGACAGGGGTGAGCTCCTACGAGCAGTACTTC	CASSLLTGVSSYEQYF
TRBV29-1	TRBJ2-7	many	TRBD1	TGCAGCGTGGGGACAGACTACGAGCAGTACTTC	CSVGTDYEQYF
TRBV29-1	TRBJ2-7	many	.	TGCAGCGCCCTTGCGTTGGACGAGCAGTACTTC	CSALALDEQYF
TRBV27	TRBJ2-7	few	.	TGTGCCAGCAGTTTAAGTTCGGGAGAACTCTACGAGCAGTACTTC	CASSLSSGELYEQYF
TRBV12-3/TRBV12-4	TRBJ1-1	many	.	TGTGCCAGCAGCACCTTATTCGGGCTCCTGGGCACTGAAGCTTTCTTT	CASSTLFGLLGTEAFF
TRBV6-6	TRBJ2-5	few	.	TGTGCCAGCAGTTACTTAGGGCCAGGCGGCGAGACCCAGTACTTC	CASSYLGPGGETQYF
TRBV6-4	TRBJ2-2	many	.	TGTGCCAGCAGTGACGAGGGTTCCGGGGAGCTGTTTTTT	CASSDEGSGELFF
TRBV11-2	TRBJ2-7	many	.	TGTGCCAGCAGCCCGCAGATGGGACACGCGTCTCTCGAGCAGTACTTC	CASSPQMGHASLEQYF
TRBV29-1	TRBJ2-7	.	TRBD2	TGCAGCGTTGAAGGGACTAGCGGGAGCTTAGGCTCCTACGAGCAGTACTTC	CSVEGTSGSLGSYEQYF
TRBV2	TRBJ1-2	.	.	TGTGCCAGCAGTGAGAACCGGGACACCCTCTATGGCTACACCTTC	CASSENRDTLYGYTF